This record concerns one T cell receptor beta chain sequence. Original handling: Amplification of reference gene primers was used by the study to estimate nucleated cell counts. Produced via immunoSEQ multiplex PCR; TCRdb's table is partial and in-frame only. From that table come the V and J calls and clone size; the DNA was used to work out D and trimming. The repertoire consists of roughly 120,000 clones, with more than 80% occurring once and the leading ten covering over 7.5%. This sample stems from a study of blood T cell repertoires in COVID-19. Study summary: From T cells, B-cell-depleted T cells, or PBMCs came the material, which was cDNA or gDNA.

The CDR3 is 15 residues long. The germline V gene encodes CDR1 MNHEY and CDR2 SVGEGT. With 2 bases removed from V and 2 bases from J, the gap between germline ends came to 12 bases. V and J are TRBV6-2 or TRBV6-3 and TRBJ1-2; no reliable D call. The clonotype originates from a woman aged 40 to 50 with acute or convalescent COVID-19. Specimen: peripheral blood. The CDR3 bases are TGTGCCAGCAGTTACAAAGGGAGGGCCAACTATGGCTACACCTTC. Translation gives CASSYKGRANYGYTF.